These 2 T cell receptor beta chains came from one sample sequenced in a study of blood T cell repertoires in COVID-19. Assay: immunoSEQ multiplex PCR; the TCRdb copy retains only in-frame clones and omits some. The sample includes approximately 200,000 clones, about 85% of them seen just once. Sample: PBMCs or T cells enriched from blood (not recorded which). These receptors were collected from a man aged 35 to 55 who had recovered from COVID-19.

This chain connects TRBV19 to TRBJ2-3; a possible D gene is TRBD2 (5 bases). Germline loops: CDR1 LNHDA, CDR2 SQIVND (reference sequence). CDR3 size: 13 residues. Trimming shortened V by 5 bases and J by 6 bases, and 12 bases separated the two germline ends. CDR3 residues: CASSSGLRDTQYF. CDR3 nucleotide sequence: TGTGCCAGTAGTTCAGGACTCCGCGATACGCAGTATTTT.

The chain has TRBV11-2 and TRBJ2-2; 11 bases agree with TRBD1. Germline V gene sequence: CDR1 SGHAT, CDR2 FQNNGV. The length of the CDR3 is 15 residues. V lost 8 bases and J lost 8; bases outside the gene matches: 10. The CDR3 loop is CASGGGQGASGELFF. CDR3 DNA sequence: TGTGCCAGCGGCGGAGGACAGGGGGCTTCAGGGGAGCTGTTTTTT.